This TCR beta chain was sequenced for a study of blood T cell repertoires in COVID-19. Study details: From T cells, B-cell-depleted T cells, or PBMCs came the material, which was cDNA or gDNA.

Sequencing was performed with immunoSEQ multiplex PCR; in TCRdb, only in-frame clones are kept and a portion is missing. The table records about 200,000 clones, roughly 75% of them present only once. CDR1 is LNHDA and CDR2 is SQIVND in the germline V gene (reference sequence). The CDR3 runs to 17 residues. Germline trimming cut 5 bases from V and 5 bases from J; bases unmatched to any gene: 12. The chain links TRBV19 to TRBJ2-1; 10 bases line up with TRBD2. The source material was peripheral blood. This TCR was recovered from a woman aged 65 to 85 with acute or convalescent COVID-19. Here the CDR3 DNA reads TGTGCCAGTAGTCCCAGCCTTCTAGCGGGGGACAACAATGAGCAGTTCTTC. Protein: CASSPSLLAGDNNEQFF.